The sequence of this T cell receptor beta chain was determined in a study of CD8 T cells in Susac syndrome. V dropped 6 bases and J dropped 5 bases, with 21 bases sitting between them. Germline V gene data show CDR1 as SGHRS and CDR2 as YFSETQ. CDR3 length equals 15 residues. A quantity of about 0.5 to 1 ug RNA underwent reverse transcription using random hexamers. TCRdb called the immunoSEQ multiplex PCR reads again in MiXCR, with one record for every CDR3 protein. The sample contains over 150,000 distinct CDR3 sequences, around 94% of which appear only once. TCR beta was sequenced from blood CD8+ and CD4+ T cells. Both CD4+ and CD8+ T cells were negatively isolated, and TEMRA cells underwent FACS enrichment. This clonotype has a single count. Its antigen is not identified. General study results and limits: Clonal expansion did not appear in Susac syndrome CD4+ T cell repertoires.

The rearrangement uses TRBV5-1 and TRBJ2-7, with D perhaps matching TRBD1 (5 bases). The sample comprised CD4+ T cells from PBMCs. This clonotype originated in a human donor with Susac syndrome. CDR3 nucleotides: TGCGCCAGCACCCCTGGGCAGGGCCCCCCCCACGAGCAGTACTTC. Its translation: CASTPGQGPPHEQYF.